This T cell receptor beta chain originates from a study of beta chain features in type 1 diabetes. The study's findings and limits: Reduced insertions and increased deletions marked VDJ junctions in type 1 diabetes patients. TCRB CDR3 length was moderately but significantly reduced in all four CD4+ subsets of Type 1 diabetes patients.

One heparinised draw, averaging about 110 mL, was taken per donor. In the case of this clone: Its antigen is currently unknown.

The isolated RNA, all of it, was reverse transcribed, so expressed TCRB transcripts were what got sequenced. Produced via immunoSEQ multiplex PCR; TCRdb's table is partial and in-frame only. The data show about 53,000 clones, with about three fifths seen just once and approximately 0.29% held by the top ten. Sequencing was performed on stem cell memory CD4+ T cells from blood. This clonotype originated in a woman in her twenties or thirties with type 1 diabetes.

Here the CDR3 reads CASSSTSGGQEETQYF. CDR3 nucleotides: TGTGCCAGCTCATCAACCAGCGGGGGGCAGGAGGAGACCCAGTACTTC. V is TRBV18 and J is TRBJ2-5; 9 bases align to TRBD2. The J segment lost 5 bases and the V segment lost 5 bases, leaving 12 bases of the junction unmatched. The CDR3 contains 16 residues. CDR1 and CDR2 (germline): KGHSH, LQKENI. Drawing the rest from reference TRBV18 and TRBJ2-5, the complete variable domain is NAGVMQNPRHLVRRRGQEARLRCSPMKGHSHVYWYRQLPEEGLKFMVYLQKENIIDESGMPKERFSAEFPKEGPSILRIQQVVRGDSAAYFCASSSTSGGQEETQYFGPGTRLLVL.